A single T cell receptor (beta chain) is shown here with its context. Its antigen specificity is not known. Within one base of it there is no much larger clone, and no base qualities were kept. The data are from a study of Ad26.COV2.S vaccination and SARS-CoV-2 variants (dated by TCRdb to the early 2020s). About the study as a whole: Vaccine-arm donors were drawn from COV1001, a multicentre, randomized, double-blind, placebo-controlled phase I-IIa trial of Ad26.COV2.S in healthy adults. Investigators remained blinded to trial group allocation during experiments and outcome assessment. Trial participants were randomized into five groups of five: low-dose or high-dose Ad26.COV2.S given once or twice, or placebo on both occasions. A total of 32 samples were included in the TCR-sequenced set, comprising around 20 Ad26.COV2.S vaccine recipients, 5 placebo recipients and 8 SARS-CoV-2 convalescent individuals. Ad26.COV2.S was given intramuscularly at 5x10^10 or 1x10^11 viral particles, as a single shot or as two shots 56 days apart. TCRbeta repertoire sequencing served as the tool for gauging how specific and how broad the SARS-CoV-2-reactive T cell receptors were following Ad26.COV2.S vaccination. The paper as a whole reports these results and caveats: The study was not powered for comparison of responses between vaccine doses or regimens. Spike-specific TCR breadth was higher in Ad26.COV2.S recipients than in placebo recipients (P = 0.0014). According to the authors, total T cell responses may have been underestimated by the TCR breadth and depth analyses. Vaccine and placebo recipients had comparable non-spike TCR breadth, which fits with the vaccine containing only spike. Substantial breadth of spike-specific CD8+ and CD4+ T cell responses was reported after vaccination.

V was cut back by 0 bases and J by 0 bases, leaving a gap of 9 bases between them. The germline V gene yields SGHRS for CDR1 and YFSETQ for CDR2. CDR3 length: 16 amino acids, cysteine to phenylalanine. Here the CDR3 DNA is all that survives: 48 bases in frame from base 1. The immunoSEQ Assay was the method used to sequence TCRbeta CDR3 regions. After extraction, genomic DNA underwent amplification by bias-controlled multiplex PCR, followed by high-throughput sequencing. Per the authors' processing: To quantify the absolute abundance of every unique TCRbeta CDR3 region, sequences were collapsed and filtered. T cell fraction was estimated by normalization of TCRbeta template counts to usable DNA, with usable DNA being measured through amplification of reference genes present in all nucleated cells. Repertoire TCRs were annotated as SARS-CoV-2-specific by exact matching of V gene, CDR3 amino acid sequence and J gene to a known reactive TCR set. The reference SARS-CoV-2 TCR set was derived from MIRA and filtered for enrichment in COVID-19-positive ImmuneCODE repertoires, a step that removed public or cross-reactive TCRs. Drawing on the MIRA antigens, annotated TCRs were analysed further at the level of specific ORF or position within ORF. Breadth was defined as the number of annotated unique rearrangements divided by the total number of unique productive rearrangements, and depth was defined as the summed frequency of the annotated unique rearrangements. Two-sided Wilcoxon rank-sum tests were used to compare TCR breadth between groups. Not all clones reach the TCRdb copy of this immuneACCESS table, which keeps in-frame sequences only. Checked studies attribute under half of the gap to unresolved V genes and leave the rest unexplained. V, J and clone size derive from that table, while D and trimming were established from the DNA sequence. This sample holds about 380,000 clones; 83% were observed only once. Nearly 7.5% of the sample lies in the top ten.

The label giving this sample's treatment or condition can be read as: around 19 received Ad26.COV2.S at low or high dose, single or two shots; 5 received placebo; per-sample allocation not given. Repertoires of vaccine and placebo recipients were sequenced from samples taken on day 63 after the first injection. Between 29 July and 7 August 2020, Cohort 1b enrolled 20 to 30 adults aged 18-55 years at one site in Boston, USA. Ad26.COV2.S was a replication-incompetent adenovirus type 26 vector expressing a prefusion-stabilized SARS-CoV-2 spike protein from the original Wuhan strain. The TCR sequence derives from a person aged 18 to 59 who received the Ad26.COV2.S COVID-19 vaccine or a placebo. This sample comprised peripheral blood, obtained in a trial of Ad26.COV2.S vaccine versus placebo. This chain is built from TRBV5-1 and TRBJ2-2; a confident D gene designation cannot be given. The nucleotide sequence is TGCGCCAGCAGCTTGGCGGTGGGGACGAACACCGGGGAGCTGTTTTTT. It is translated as CASSLAVGTNTGELFF.